Below, 16 T cell receptor beta chains from the same sample are listed, as sequenced in a study of blood T cells in healthy people across ages. The use of a sample-barcoded 5' primer and a J-beta primer mix characterized a second PCR of about 7 to 12 cycles. TCRdb fed the 5' RACE reads into MiXCR, producing one record per CDR3 protein. The table includes 1 million to 1.2 million distinct CDR3 sequences, 35% to 40% detected once. Input material: blood. Receptors were obtained from a man aged 18 to 30 in good health.

The V gene is TRBV5-1, the J gene TRBJ2-4; 8 nucleotides match TRBD1. The V gene end was trimmed by 4 bases and the J gene end by 6 bases; junction bases not matched to a gene: 3. Looked up from germline, CDR1 is SGHRS and CDR2 is YFSETQ. This CDR3 comprises 13 residues. In DNA, the CDR3 is TGCGCCAGCAGCACGGACAGGGTAAACATTCAGTACTTC. Residues: CASSTDRVNIQYF.

This clonotype came up a few times. The J gene is TRBJ2-3, the V gene TRBV2; D is uncertain. The CDR3 extends over 11 amino acids. Germline values: CDR1 SNHLY, CDR2 FYNNEI. Between the trimmed V and J ends, which lost 6 bases and 8 bases, there was a span of 9 bases. The CDR3 sequence is CASRTVGTQYF. CDR3 bases: TGTGCCAGCAGGACGGTGGGTACGCAGTATTTT.

This clonotype was found a few times. This sequence joins TRBV4-3 and TRBJ2-1; 9 bases match TRBD2. CDR1 and CDR2 from the germline V gene are LGHNA and YSLEER. The CDR3 has 18 amino acids. The V gene end was trimmed by 0 bases and the J gene end by 3 bases; junction bases not matched to a gene: 9. The CDR3, as DNA: TGCGCCAGCAGCCAAGATGCTCGTCTAGCGGGGATCTACAATGAGCAGTTCTTC. Protein product: CASSQDARLAGIYNEQFF.

This clonotype appeared many times. The V call is TRBV25-1, the J call TRBJ2-7, with a tentative D call TRBD1 (6 bases). CDR1 MGHDK and CDR2 SYGVNS come from the germline V gene. CDR3 length: 17 amino acids. With 4 bases removed from V and 4 bases from J, the gap between germline ends came to 23 bases. For the CDR3, the DNA is TGTGCCAGCAGTGCCCGGGACAAGAAGAGGGGGAGATACGAGCAGTACTTC. Its translation is CASSARDKKRGRYEQYF.

CDR3 nucleotides: TGTGCCAGCAGCCAAGGAAGCCAGCAGGAAGCTTTCTTT. Protein: CASSQGSQQEAFF. The chain is built from TRBV4-2 and TRBJ1-1; no firm D call. V was clipped by 1 base and J by 8 bases, with 11 bases between them. CDR3 length equals 13 residues. Germline V CDR1 and CDR2: LGHNA, YNFKEQ.

V is TRBV5-1 and J is TRBJ2-1, with D possibly matching TRBD1 (8 bases). Germline CDR1 SGHRS, CDR2 YFSETQ. The ends were cut back, 2 bases at V and 8 bases at J, with 17 bases in the middle. This CDR3 is built from 15 residues. The chain's CDR3 is CASSLQGGPNDEQFF. The CDR3 DNA sequence: TGCGCCAGCAGCTTACAGGGGGGGCCGAATGATGAGCAGTTCTTC.

The chain employs TRBV6-6 and TRBJ2-1; 7 positions agree with TRBD1. Unmatched junction bases numbered 2, after V lost 2 bases and J lost 7 bases. The CDR3 has 13 residues. Looked up from germline, CDR1 is MNHNY and CDR2 is SVGAGI (reference sequence). The CDR3 DNA follows: TGTGCCAGCAGTTACCCGACAGGGAATGAGCAGTTCTTC. Translation: CASSYPTGNEQFF.

This rearrangement joins TRBV14 to TRBJ2-1; maybe TRBD2 (6 bases). Germline V gene lookup returns CDR1 SGHDN and CDR2 FVKESK. Trimming pared 1 base from V and 2 bases from J, leaving 12 bases between. The CDR3 runs to 16 residues. The CDR3 coding sequence is TGTGCCAGCAGCCAAGTCGTCGGGGGAACCTACAATGAGCAGTTCTTC. Translation: CASSQVVGGTYNEQFF.

This clonotype appeared a few times. This chain links TRBV10-3 with TRBJ1-1, with D uncertain. Germline V gives CDR1 ENHRY, CDR2 SYGVKD. The CDR3 consists of 16 residues. V shed 0 bases and J shed 3 bases, with 14 bases lying between them. CDR3: CAISESFYGRDTEAFF. The CDR3 DNA follows: TGTGCCATCAGTGAGTCCTTTTACGGACGGGACACTGAAGCTTTCTTT.

This rearrangement joins TRBV12-5 to TRBJ2-7; 7 positions match TRBD1. CDR1 LGHNT and CDR2 FRNRAP come from the germline V gene. The CDR3 contains 18 residues. J lost 0 bases, V lost 3 bases, and 14 bases had no gene match. CDR3 nucleotide sequence: TGTGCTAGTGGTTTTGCCCCGAAACAGGGGTACGGCTCCTACGAGCAGTACTTC. Residues: CASGFAPKQGYGSYEQYF.

The rearrangement links TRBV20-1 to TRBJ2-3; tentatively, D is TRBD2 (7 bases). Trimming stripped 6 bases from V and 2 bases from J, with 12 bases between. This CDR3 is built from 13 residues. CDR1 is DFQATT and CDR2 is SNEGSKA in the germline V gene (reference sequence). The chain's CDR3 is CSAGGGVTDTQYF. The DNA for the CDR3 is TGCAGTGCGGGCGGGGGCGTCACAGATACGCAGTATTTT.

The chain is built from TRBV4-2 and TRBJ1-2; D call uncertain. Trimming shortened V by 1 base and J by 5 bases, and 11 bases separated the two germline ends. The CDR3 totals 14 residues. Germline V gene sequence: CDR1 LGHNA, CDR2 YNFKEQ. In nucleotides, the CDR3 is TGTGCCAGCAGCCAAGTGGGGAGTTCGTATGGCTACACCTTC. This sequence encodes CASSQVGSSYGYTF.

Details on this clonotype: The junction and the germline gene differ at one end; a read error may be behind it. The chain links TRBV24-1 to TRBJ2-1, with TRBD1 matching 8 bases. The CDR3 length is 15 residues. The V gene's germline CDR1 is KGHDR and CDR2 SFDVKD. The CDR3 reads CATGDSRTGSNEQFF. CDR3 sequence (DNA): TGTGCCACCGGTGACTCGAGGACAGGGAGCAATGAGCAGTTCTTC.

This clonotype was recorded at least ten times. The CDR3 DNA sequence: TGTGCCAGCAGCTTAACGTCTTGGGAGGGCTACACCTTC. Its translation is CASSLTSWEGYTF. The chain recombines TRBV7-2 with TRBJ1-2; D gene ambiguous. Trimming cost V 2 bases and J 8 bases, with 12 bases left between them. Per germline, CDR1 SGHTA and CDR2 FQGNSA. The CDR3 consists of 13 residues.

This clonotype was observed a few times. The rearrangement uses TRBV12-3 or TRBV12-4 and TRBJ1-2; no firm D call. The length of the CDR3 is 15 residues. With 6 bases removed from V and 3 bases from J, the gap between germline ends came to 17 bases. The DNA of the CDR3 is TGTGCCAGCAGCCCTCTCAATTCGGGTCACTATGGCTACACCTTC. Encoded protein: CASSPLNSGHYGYTF.

This clonotype came up many times. The chain links TRBV12-3 or TRBV12-4 to TRBJ2-1; a weak D match, TRBD1 (6 bases). Trimming cost V 5 bases and J 9 bases, with 14 bases left between them. The CDR3 sequence is 13 residues long. CDR3 region: CASSPNGGSEQFF. CDR3 DNA: TGTGCCAGCAGTCCAAATGGGGGCTCTGAGCAGTTCTTC.